This T cell receptor (beta chain) was documented in a study of blood T cell repertoires in COVID-19 (dated by TCRdb to about 2020). Broadly, across the study: Samples from collaborators originated in the United States, Italy and Spain and spanned both the acute and convalescent phases of COVID-19. The material from the prospective study consisted of cDNA or gDNA derived from T cells, B-cell-depleted T cells, or PBMCs. Subjects who had been exposed to COVID-19, were actively infected with it, or had recovered from it provided the deeply sampled blood TCRbeta repertoires that made up the dataset. The repertoires were released in a freely available public database meant as a resource for research on the immune response to SARS-CoV-2. The samples were drawn from the first 160 participants of the ongoing ImmuneRACE study and from over 950 subjects provided by 6 global collaborators. Sample metadata almost always included a de-identified subject ID, COVID-19 status, age in years and sex. Where available, HLA class I and class II types were obtained from metadata supplied by the sample provider rather than from assay-based typing.

From the cysteine up to the phenylalanine, the CDR3 has a length of 16 residues. The read is trimmed to its CDR3 DNA, 48 bases read in frame from base 1. Trimming costs V 0 bases and J 5 bases, and their ends lie 16 bases apart. As encoded in the germline V gene, CDR1 is SGHVS while CDR2 is FQNEAQ. Broad study findings and their caveats: How much clinical and demographic metadata was included differed by source and by participant, and the metadata was provided uncurated.

The immunoSEQ Assay, a bias-controlled multiplex PCR, was used to amplify TCRbeta CDR3 regions from genomic DNA. The paper's data handling went like this. Nucleated cell counts per sample were estimated from amplification of reference gene primers within the assay. To quantify the absolute abundance of each unique TCRbeta CDR3 rearrangement, sequence reads were collapsed and filtered. For each sample, productive Simpson clonality was calculated as the square root of Simpson's diversity index across productive rearrangements. Sourced from immuneACCESS, this table was stored by TCRdb with only in-frame sequences that have V and J called. A share of the clones is absent; for the studies checked, an unresolved V gene accounts for under half, and the remainder has no known explanation. V and J calls and clone size are copied from that table; D and trimming were computed from the DNA. The sample includes more than 50,000 clones, with 90% observed a single time. Of the sample, approximately 13% falls within the top ten clones.

To note about this clone: This receptor's antigen is unknown. Base-call qualities are not available, and no considerably larger clone is one nucleotide away.

Whole blood was collected in K2EDTA tubes by collaborating institutions according to the institutions' own protocols. For TCRbeta analysis, collaborators shipped samples as frozen whole blood, isolated PBMCs, or DNA extracted from either of those sample types. Here the chain combines TRBV7-8 and TRBJ2-5, with TRBD1 perhaps the D gene, on 6 matching bases. Sequencing was done on a sample of peripheral blood. The origin of this receptor is a man aged 60 to 69 with active COVID-19. The CDR3 sequence is CASSLAFTGIGETQYF. The sequence in DNA is TGTGCCAGCAGCTTAGCTTTTACAGGGATTGGGGAGACCCAGTACTTC.